Listed below are T cell receptor beta chains from one sample, sequenced in a study of siplizumab effects on memory and regulatory T cells. Sequenced by immunoSEQ multiplex PCR; TCRdb stores in-frame clones only, minus some. The sample includes about 120,000 clones, roughly 94% of them seen just once. Material for sequencing was non-Treg CD4+ T cells sorted from blood. These receptors originate from a human donor in good health. CDR3s include the opening cysteine and the closing phenylalanine or tryptophan. The D gene is left open where the match is weak. Some rows mark clone size as missing; the rest say once, few, many or name a class of expanded clone.

size: -
D: -
J: TRBJ2-1
length: 13
V: TRBV18
DNA: TGTGCCAGCTCCCCAAACGCAGGAAATGAGCAGTTCTTC
CDR3: CASSPNAGNEQFF

size: -
D: -
J: TRBJ1-5
length: 15
V: TRBV5-4
DNA: TGTGCCAGCAGCCAGGGACCCTCGGGCAATCAGCCCCAGCATTTT
CDR3: CASSQGPSGNQPQHF

size: -
D: TRBD1
J: TRBJ2-5
length: 14
V: TRBV5-1
DNA: TGCGCCAGCAGCTTGGAGGGACAGGGCGAGACCCAGTACTTC
CDR3: CASSLEGQGETQYF

size: -
D: -
J: TRBJ2-3
length: 12
V: TRBV5-1
DNA: TGCGCCAGCAGCTTATCAGGGGATACGCAGTATTTT
CDR3: CASSLSGDTQYF

size: -
D: TRBD2
J: TRBJ2-2
length: 18
V: TRBV6-1
DNA: TGTGCCAGCAGTGAAGCGCTGCTGGGGGGGGCGAACACCGGGGAGCTGTTTTTT
CDR3: CASSEALLGGANTGELFF

size: once
D: -
J: TRBJ2-5
length: 13
V: TRBV5-1
DNA: TGCGCCAGCAGCCTGGGCCTCCAGGAGACCCAGTACTTC
CDR3: CASSLGLQETQYF

size: -
D: -
J: TRBJ1-1
length: 16
V: TRBV18
DNA: TGTGCCAGCTCATCCCGAGGGGAAAGGGCAGGCACTGAAGCTTTCTTT
CDR3: CASSSRGERAGTEAFF

size: -
D: TRBD2
J: TRBJ2-7
length: 14
V: TRBV9
DNA: TGTGCCAGCAGCGGCGGACTAGCCGTCTCCGAGCAGTACTTC
CDR3: CASSGGLAVSEQYF

size: -
D: -
J: TRBJ2-7
length: 14
V: TRBV7-2
DNA: TGTGCCAGCAGCCGCTGGAGGGCAGAATACGAGCAGTACTTC
CDR3: CASSRWRAEYEQYF

size: -
D: -
J: TRBJ2-4
length: 13
V: TRBV6-5
DNA: TGTGCCAGCAGTGTAGGTGTCAAAAACATTCAGTACTTC
CDR3: CASSVGVKNIQYF

size: -
D: TRBD1
J: TRBJ1-1
length: 17
V: TRBV18
DNA: TGTGCCAGCTCAACGACACAACCGGGGACAGGGGGCACTGAAGCTTTCTTT
CDR3: CASSTTQPGTGGTEAFF

size: -
D: -
J: TRBJ2-1
length: 11
V: TRBV6-4
DNA: TGTTTCTCGGTGCGCCGGAATGAGCAGTTCTTC
CDR3: CFSVRRNEQFF

size: -
D: -
J: TRBJ2-1
length: 13
V: TRBV30
DNA: TGTGCCTGGAGTGGTCAGGGGGGCAATGAGCAGTTCTTC
CDR3: CAWSGQGGNEQFF

size: -
D: -
J: TRBJ2-1
length: 11
V: TRBV19
DNA: TGTGCCAGTAGAGGGTACAATGAGCAGTTCTTC
CDR3: CASRGYNEQFF

size: -
D: -
J: TRBJ2-3
length: 12
V: TRBV5-6
DNA: TGTGCCAGCATCTCGGATCGAGGCACGCAGTATTTT
CDR3: CASISDRGTQYF

size: -
D: -
J: TRBJ2-2
length: 18
V: TRBV7-6
DNA: TGTGCCAGCAGCTTAGCGCCCGGGACCACCATGCACACCGGGGAGCTGTTTTTT
CDR3: CASSLAPGTTMHTGELFF

size: -
D: -
J: TRBJ1-4
length: 15
V: TRBV7-2
DNA: TGTGCCAGCAGCCGAACGAGGGCTGGGGGTGAAAAACTGTTTTTT
CDR3: CASSRTRAGGEKLFF

size: -
D: TRBD1
J: TRBJ1-2
length: 18
V: TRBV25-1
DNA: TGTGCCAGCAGTGAAGCGCCGGGACAGGGGGCTCCCGACTATGGCTACACCTTC
CDR3: CASSEAPGQGAPDYGYTF

size: -
D: -
J: TRBJ2-2
length: 11
V: TRBV10-1
DNA: TGCGCCAGCACCATCACCGGGGAGCTGTTTTTT
CDR3: CASTITGELFF

size: -
D: -
J: TRBJ1-3
length: 14
V: TRBV5-1
DNA: TGCGCCAGCAGCTTTACAGGGTACGGAAACACCATATATTTT
CDR3: CASSFTGYGNTIYF

size: -
D: TRBD2
J: TRBJ2-2
length: 19
V: TRBV5-4
DNA: TGTGCCAGCAGCTTGGAAGGACTAGCGGGGGGCAGAAACACCGGGGAGCTGTTTTTT
CDR3: CASSLEGLAGGRNTGELFF

size: -
D: -
J: TRBJ1-1
length: 14
V: TRBV18
DNA: TGTGCCAGCTCACCGAGGACACCGGCCACTGAAGCTTTCTTT
CDR3: CASSPRTPATEAFF

size: -
D: TRBD1
J: TRBJ1-1
length: 15
V: TRBV4-1
DNA: TGCGCCAGCAGCCCTCTCGTGGACAGGGTTACTGAAGCTTTCTTT
CDR3: CASSPLVDRVTEAFF

size: -
D: -
J: TRBJ2-7
length: 15
V: TRBV14
DNA: TGTGCCAGCAGCCAGGGACGGACCTTCTCCTACGAGCAGTACTTC
CDR3: CASSQGRTFSYEQYF

size: once
D: -
J: TRBJ2-3
length: 14
V: TRBV19
DNA: TGTGCCAGCTCCACGGGACTCTCAACAGATACGCAGTATTTT
CDR3: CASSTGLSTDTQYF

size: -
D: -
J: TRBJ1-2
length: 14
V: TRBV5-1
DNA: TGCGCCAGCAGCTTGTCGGCAGGGCTCTATGGCTACACCTTC
CDR3: CASSLSAGLYGYTF

size: -
D: TRBD2
J: TRBJ2-2
length: 16
V: TRBV19
DNA: TGTGCCAGTAGTACCTCTAGCGGGAGGATGGCGGGGGAGCTGTTTTTT
CDR3: CASSTSSGRMAGELFF

size: -
D: TRBD1
J: TRBJ1-5
length: 15
V: TRBV30
DNA: TGTGCCTGGAGTGTTGGACAGGGGTCAAATCAGCCCCAGCATTTT
CDR3: CAWSVGQGSNQPQHF

size: -
D: -
J: TRBJ1-1
length: 15
V: TRBV4-1
DNA: TGCGCCAGCAGCCATTTACAGCTTTCAAGGACTGAAGCTTTCTTT
CDR3: CASSHLQLSRTEAFF

size: -
D: -
J: TRBJ2-7
length: 16
V: TRBV6-5
DNA: TGTGCCAGCAGTTACCGTACGTCGGCGGGTTCTTGGGAGCAGTACTTC
CDR3: CASSYRTSAGSWEQYF

size: -
D: -
J: TRBJ1-1
length: 14
V: TRBV29-1
DNA: TGCAGCGTTGTTTTCGGAAACCGGTGGACTGAAGCTTTCTTT
CDR3: CSVVFGNRWTEAFF

size: -
D: -
J: TRBJ2-3
length: 16
V: TRBV7-8
DNA: TGTGCCAGCAGCTTAGGGCACCGGCGGGGGCTTTATACGCAGTATTTT
CDR3: CASSLGHRRGLYTQYF

size: -
D: TRBD1
J: TRBJ2-2
length: 15
V: TRBV5-1
DNA: TGCGCCAGCAGCTCGGACAGGGGCGGCACCGGGGAGCTGTTTTTT
CDR3: CASSSDRGGTGELFF

size: -
D: TRBD2
J: TRBJ2-7
length: 15
V: TRBV11-2
DNA: TGTGCCAGCAGAATGTTAGCGGGGGGGAGCTACGAGCAGTACTTC
CDR3: CASRMLAGGSYEQYF

size: -
D: -
J: TRBJ2-3
length: 13
V: TRBV5-1
DNA: TGCGCCAGCAGCTTGGGGTTTGTCGATACGCAGTATTTT
CDR3: CASSLGFVDTQYF

size: -
D: -
J: TRBJ1-2
length: 14
V: TRBV6-5
DNA: TGTGCCAGCAGTTACTCGCTGGGATCATATGGCTACACCTTC
CDR3: CASSYSLGSYGYTF

size: once
D: TRBD1
J: TRBJ2-7
length: 15
V: TRBV7-6
DNA: TGTGCCAGCAGCCCCCAGGGGACAGGGAAATACGAGCAGTACTTC
CDR3: CASSPQGTGKYEQYF

size: -
D: -
J: TRBJ1-5
length: 14
V: TRBV29-1
DNA: TGCAGCGTGGCTACTCTTGCCGGTACTCAGCCCCAGCATTTT
CDR3: CSVATLAGTQPQHF

size: -
D: TRBD1
J: TRBJ2-2
length: 14
V: TRBV6-4
DNA: TGTGCCAGTGGACAGGCCTCGAACACCGGGGAGCTGTTTTTT
CDR3: CASGQASNTGELFF

size: -
D: TRBD2
J: TRBJ2-5
length: 14
V: TRBV10-3
DNA: TGTGCCATCAGGGGGGGTAGCGGGAGTGAGACCCAGTACTTC
CDR3: CAIRGGSGSETQYF

size: -
D: TRBD1
J: TRBJ1-2
length: 11
V: TRBV7-9
DNA: TGTGCCAGCGGGGCAGGGGGAGGCTACACCTTC
CDR3: CASGAGGGYTF

size: once
D: TRBD1
J: TRBJ1-1
length: 14
V: TRBV5-4
DNA: TGTGCCAGCAGCTTAACAGGGGTGAACACTGAAGCTTTCTTT
CDR3: CASSLTGVNTEAFF

size: -
D: -
J: TRBJ2-2
length: 14
V: TRBV11-2
DNA: TGTGCCAGCAGCAACTTGGCGGTTTCCGGGGAGCTGTTTTTT
CDR3: CASSNLAVSGELFF

size: -
D: TRBD1
J: TRBJ1-5
length: 14
V: TRBV27
DNA: TGTGCCAGCAGTCGGGACAGGACGAATCAGCCCCAGCATTTT
CDR3: CASSRDRTNQPQHF

size: -
D: -
J: TRBJ1-5
length: 15
V: TRBV4-1
DNA: TGCGCCAGCAGCCAAGTTTCTGGGTATAATCAGCCCCAGCATTTT
CDR3: CASSQVSGYNQPQHF

size: -
D: -
J: TRBJ1-2
length: 12
V: TRBV15
DNA: TGTGCCACCTCCGCGGGGGGCTATGGCTACACCTTC
CDR3: CATSAGGYGYTF

size: -
D: -
J: TRBJ2-3
length: 15
V: TRBV11-2
DNA: TGTGCCAGCAGCTTAGTGGGTCGCAACCTAGATACGCAGTATTTT
CDR3: CASSLVGRNLDTQYF

size: once
D: TRBD1
J: TRBJ2-7
length: 15
V: TRBV5-1
DNA: TGCGCCAGCACCCCGGGCGGGACAGGGTTTTACGAGCAGTACTTC
CDR3: CASTPGGTGFYEQYF

size: -
D: -
J: TRBJ1-1
length: 15
V: TRBV15
DNA: TGTGCCACCAGCAGTGCCCCCTTAGGGAGTACTGAAGCTTTCTTT
CDR3: CATSSAPLGSTEAFF

size: -
D: -
J: TRBJ2-7
length: 14
V: TRBV11-2
DNA: TGTGCCAGCAGCTCATATTCCCTCCCCTACGAGCAGTACTTC
CDR3: CASSSYSLPYEQYF

size: once
D: -
J: TRBJ2-5
length: 15
V: TRBV14
DNA: TGTGCCAGCAGCCACCCGTACGAGGGGCAAGAGACCCAGTACTTC
CDR3: CASSHPYEGQETQYF

size: -
D: -
J: TRBJ2-2
length: 17
V: TRBV5-1
DNA: TGCGCCAGCAGCCCCCAAGGGAGTTCCGCGAACACCGGGGAGCTGTTTTTT
CDR3: CASSPQGSSANTGELFF

size: -
D: TRBD2
J: TRBJ2-1
length: 16
V: TRBV7-2
DNA: TGTGCCAGCAGCTGGACTAGCGGGGGTTCCTACAATGAGCAGTTCTTC
CDR3: CASSWTSGGSYNEQFF

size: once
D: -
J: TRBJ2-1
length: 16
V: TRBV25-1
DNA: TGTGCCAGCAGTGACCCGAGGGTAGGGCCTTCAAATGAGCAGTTCTTC
CDR3: CASSDPRVGPSNEQFF

size: -
D: TRBD1
J: TRBJ1-4
length: 12
V: TRBV29-1
DNA: TGCAGCGTGGGACAGGATAATGAAAAACTGTTTTTT
CDR3: CSVGQDNEKLFF

size: -
D: -
J: TRBJ1-1
length: 15
V: TRBV6-5
DNA: TGTGCCAGCAGTTACTCAGGGGATTTGAACACTGAAGCTTTCTTT
CDR3: CASSYSGDLNTEAFF

size: -
D: -
J: TRBJ2-2
length: 17
V: TRBV2
DNA: TGTGCCAGCAGGACCCAAGAGGGGGGGCCGAACACCGGGGAGCTGTTTTTT
CDR3: CASRTQEGGPNTGELFF

size: -
D: -
J: TRBJ1-5
length: 12
V: TRBV5-4
DNA: TGTGCCAGCAGCTTGGAAGGTCAGCCCCAGCATTTT
CDR3: CASSLEGQPQHF